The text below deals with one T cell receptor beta chain. As handled by the study authors: Estimation of nucleated cell counts was performed using reference gene primer amplification. The protocol was immunoSEQ multiplex PCR, while the TCRdb copy is restricted to in-frame clones and leaves out a portion. Clone size and the V and J calls come from that table; the DNA yielded D and trimming. The table includes 150,000 or so clones, 75% to 85% detected once. The CDR3 sequence is 9 residues long. V shed 8 bases and J shed 8 bases, with 6 bases lying between them. This specimen belongs to a study of blood T cell repertoires in COVID-19. About the study: Donors in the United States, Italy and Spain gave samples during acute or convalescent COVID-19. T cells, B-cell-depleted T cells, or PBMCs supplied cDNA or gDNA.

The Seattle patients, enrolled during active infection, were followed longitudinally. The rearrangement joins TRBV12-3 or TRBV12-4 to TRBJ1-1; D is ambiguous. Sequenced sample: peripheral blood. This receptor was obtained from a woman aged 60-75 years with COVID-19, enrolled during active disease. The DNA of the CDR3 is TGTGCCAGCTATTCCGAAGCTTTCTTT. It specifies CASYSEAFF.